This record covers a single T cell receptor (beta chain). The data belong to a study of blood T cell repertoires in COVID-19. Study overall: In each case, the material was cDNA or gDNA derived from T cells, B-cell-depleted T cells, or PBMCs.

Per germline, CDR1 SGHAT and CDR2 FQNNGV. J was trimmed by 2 bases and V by 5 bases; bases with no gene match: 8. The CDR3 totals 15 residues. The data were produced by immunoSEQ multiplex PCR, yet TCRdb's version contains in-frame clones alone and is incomplete. The top ten clones hold approximately 1.5% of a sample with roughly 30,000 clones, roughly 89% of them seen once. The chain recombines TRBV11-2 with TRBJ2-7, with TRBD1 matching over 8 bases. The sequenced sample was peripheral blood. The clonotype was recovered from a man between 60 and 70 years old with active COVID-19. The CDR3 nucleotides read TGTGCCAGCAGCACTCACAGGGGGATGGCCTACGAGCAGTACTTC. It is translated as CASSTHRGMAYEQYF.